This T cell receptor beta chain derives from a study of blood T cells in healthy people across ages. The CDR3 runs to 14 residues. A J-beta primer mix and a sample-barcoded 5' primer were used in a second PCR of roughly 7 to 12 cycles. TCRdb processed the 5' RACE reads anew with MiXCR; each CDR3 protein has one entry. The data hold around 1,100,000 distinct CDR3 sequences, with around two fifths observed a single time. About 9.9 milliliters of peripheral blood were drawn from each donor. This clonotype was observed a handful of times. This TCR was sampled from a man between 18 and 35 years old in good health. J is TRBJ1-5 and V is TRBV21-1; TRBD1, the table's D call, lacks a check against the DNA. TRBV21-1 is recorded as a pseudogene. Source material: blood. The CDR3: CASSKDRGNQPQHF. CDR3 sequence (DNA): TGTGCCAGCAGCAAGGACAGGGGCAATCAGCCCCAGCATTTT.